The 19 T cell receptor beta chains listed next were all sequenced from one sample in a study of early T cells in non-severe SARS-CoV-2 infection. From the 5' RACE reads, TCRdb called clonotypes with MiXCR, one entry per CDR3 protein. This sample has about 33,000 distinct CDR3 sequences, with less than 5.5% found just once. The sample consisted of whole blood. The receptors originated from an adult who was a healthcare worker with PCR-confirmed SARS-CoV-2 infection or an uninfected control (not recorded which).

This clonotype was detected a few times. The genes are TRBV28 and TRBJ2-5; 7 bases map to TRBD1. The CDR3 covers 12 residues. From germline, CDR1 is MDHEN and CDR2 SYDVKM. Trimming cost V 7 bases and J 3 bases; bases outside gene matches: 2. The CDR3 bases are TGTGCCAGCAAGGGGACAGAAGAGACCCAGTACTTC. Translating it yields CASKGTEETQYF. The variable domain in full, completed from reference TRBV28 and TRBJ2-5, reads DVKVTQSSRYLVKRTGEKVFLECVQDMDHENMFWYRQDPGLGLRLIYFSYDVKMKEKGDIPEGYSVSREKKERFSLILESASTNQTSMYLCASKGTEETQYFGPGTRLLVL.

This clonotype showed up many times. The chain uses TRBV10-3 and TRBJ2-7; tentative D call: TRBD1 (6 bases). V shed 10 bases and J shed 0 bases, with 19 bases lying between them. Germline V CDR1 and CDR2: ENHRY, SYGVKD. The CDR3 sequence is 15 residues long. CDR3 sequence: CATRRGRGNSYEQYF. The CDR3 nucleotides are TGTGCCACCCGCCGGGGAAGGGGGAACTCCTACGAGCAGTACTTC.

This clonotype was observed a few times. The CDR3 region has the DNA TGTGCCAGCAGGGAAGGGGGGTGGTACAATGAGCAGTTCTTC. Residues: CASREGGWYNEQFF. The rearrangement uses TRBV6-2 or TRBV6-3 and TRBJ2-1; D is possibly TRBD1 or TRBD2 (6 bases each). The V gene's germline CDR1 is MNHEY and CDR2 SVGEGT. CDR3 size: 14 residues. V was shortened by 6 bases and J by 4 bases, with 13 bases between the two germline ends.

This sequence joins TRBV6-2 or TRBV6-3 and TRBJ2-3, with no clear D. Germline values: CDR1 MNHEY, CDR2 SVGEGT. Between the trimmed V and J ends, which lost 0 bases and 9 bases, there was a span of 7 bases. There are 12 residues in the CDR3. CDR3 bases: TGTGCCAGCAGTTACTCAGGGCGGACGCAGTATTTT. Translated, it gives CASSYSGRTQYF.

This clonotype was seen at least ten times. The chain is built from TRBV5-1 and TRBJ1-1, with a possible D match to TRBD1 (5 bases). With 4 bases removed from V and 3 bases from J, the gap between germline ends came to 16 bases. Germline V lookup: CDR1 SGHRS, CDR2 YFSETQ. The CDR3 spans 15 residues. CDR3 sequence reads: CASSQTSRGDTEAFF. CDR3 DNA: TGCGCCAGCAGCCAGACGAGCCGGGGGGACACTGAAGCTTTCTTT.

This sequence joins TRBV3-1 and TRBJ2-7; D is uncertain. The CDR3 has 11 residues. Germline values: CDR1 LGHDT, CDR2 YNNKEL (reference sequence). V was clipped by 2 bases and J by 7 bases, with 6 bases between them. The CDR3 reads CASSQLWEQYF. The DNA for the CDR3 is TGTGCCAGCAGCCAACTATGGGAGCAGTACTTC.

In its sample, this clonotype was seen many times. V gene TRBV2 combines with J gene TRBJ2-2, with D tentatively TRBD1 (6 bases). In germline, CDR1 is SNHLY, CDR2 FYNNEI. The CDR3 extends over 14 amino acids. V lost 6 bases, J lost 5 bases, and 13 bases lay in between. The CDR3 sequence: CASSIKQGTGELFF. The CDR3 DNA reads TGTGCCAGCAGCATTAAACAGGGTACCGGGGAGCTGTTTTTT.

This clonotype has a handful of counts. J is TRBJ2-7 and V is TRBV20-1; 9 bases are a match to TRBD1. This CDR3 comprises 14 residues. The J segment lost 6 bases and the V segment lost 0 bases, leaving 6 bases of the junction unmatched. Germline V CDR1 and CDR2: DFQATT, SNEGSKA (reference sequence). The CDR3 nucleotides read TGCAGTGCTAGAGACCCCGGGACAGGGAGCGAGCAGTACTTC. Its protein product is CSARDPGTGSEQYF.

This clonotype was observed at least ten times. The chain links TRBV7-2 to TRBJ2-1, with D possibly TRBD1 on 5 matching bases. V was cut by 9 bases and J by 4 bases, with 13 bases left in between. Germline assignment: CDR1 SGHTA and CDR2 FQGNSA. The CDR3 has 13 amino acids. CDR3 loop: CASSLQVYNEQFF. CDR3 nucleotides: TGTGCCAGTTCACTACAGGTATACAATGAGCAGTTCTTC. The whole variable domain, remainder taken from reference TRBV7-2 and TRBJ2-1, is GAGVSQSPSNKVTEKGKDVELRCDPISGHTALYWYRQSLGQGLEFLIYFQGNSAPDKSGLPSDRFSAERTGGSVSTLTIQRTQQEDSAVYLCASSLQVYNEQFFGPGTRLTVL.

The sample holds many counts of this clonotype. The DNA for the CDR3 is TGCAGTGCTAGATCGGGACAGGGGAACACTGAAGCTTTCTTT. Its translation: CSARSGQGNTEAFF. The chain is built from TRBV20-1 and TRBJ1-1; TRBD1 matches 9 bases. The CDR3 totals 14 residues. V shed 2 bases and J 1 base; nucleotides not matched to a gene: 2. Per germline, CDR1 DFQATT and CDR2 SNEGSKA (reference sequence).

The chain carries TRBV5-4 and TRBJ2-1, with 9 nucleotides matching TRBD1. The CDR3 contains 14 residues. The ends lost 7 bases at V and 5 bases at J; junction bases unmatched: 7. Germline V lookup: CDR1 SGHNT, CDR2 YYREEE (reference sequence). CDR3 amino acids: CASGTGGPNNEQFF. In DNA, the CDR3 is TGTGCCAGCGGAACAGGGGGCCCGAACAATGAGCAGTTCTTC.

The rearrangement uses TRBV5-4 and TRBJ2-5, with D hard to call. The germline CDR1 and CDR2 sequences are SGHNT and YYREEE (reference sequence). This CDR3 spans 16 amino acids. Trimming took 4 bases from V and 1 from J, leaving 17 bases between them. CDR3 nucleotide sequence: TGTGCCAGCAGCAGCCCCGGACGTACCGCCCAAGAGACCCAGTACTTC. As protein: CASSSPGRTAQETQYF.

The chain employs TRBV7-6 and TRBJ2-3, with D unresolved. V was pared by 1 base and J by 2 bases, with 7 bases between. The germline gives CDR1 SGHVS, CDR2 FNYEAQ. There are 14 residues in the CDR3. The CDR3 is CASSLGGITDTQYF. CDR3 in DNA: TGTGCCAGCAGCTTAGGGGGTATCACAGATACGCAGTATTTT.

By sample share, this clonotype is medium-sized. V is TRBV7-2 and J is TRBJ2-7; D is uncertain. Per the germline V gene, CDR1 is SGHTA and CDR2 is FQGNSA. There are 14 residues in the CDR3. V was shortened by 3 bases and J by 2 bases, with 11 bases between the two germline ends. This CDR3 reads CASSFQTGPYEQYF. Written as DNA, the CDR3 is TGTGCCAGCAGCTTTCAGACTGGCCCCTACGAGCAGTACTTC.

The V and J genes are TRBV19 and TRBJ2-2, with D unresolved. V gave up 3 bases and J gave up 2 bases, with 7 bases separating them. The germline V gene has CDR1 LNHDA and CDR2 SQIVND (reference sequence). The CDR3 runs to 14 residues. The CDR3 is CASSISRNTGELFF. CDR3 nucleotides: TGTGCCAGTAGTATTAGTAGAAACACCGGGGAGCTGTTTTTT.

A few counts support this clonotype. The genes are TRBV11-1 and TRBJ1-3, with D perhaps matching TRBD1 (6 bases). The CDR3 has 15 amino acids. The V end lost 3 bases, the J end lost 2 bases, and 11 bases lay between the germline ends. Germline CDR1 and CDR2: SGHAT and FQDESV (reference sequence). The chain's CDR3 is CASSFLQGTGNTIYF. The CDR3 DNA reads TGTGCCAGCAGCTTCCTACAGGGAACTGGAAACACCATATATTTT.

The V call is TRBV6-5, the J call TRBJ2-1, with 10 bases that match TRBD2. The CDR3 covers 17 residues. In germline, CDR1 is MNHEY, CDR2 SVGAGI. The ends lost 0 bases at V and 4 bases at J; junction bases unmatched: 6. The CDR3 bases are TGTGCCAGCAGTTACTCAATAGCTAGCGGGGGTTACAATGAGCAGTTCTTC. Translated, it gives CASSYSIASGGYNEQFF.

This clonotype occurred many times. The J gene is TRBJ2-1, the V gene TRBV7-6, with 11 bases aligning to TRBD1. Germline V gene sequence: CDR1 SGHVS, CDR2 FNYEAQ. Trimming cost V 5 bases and J 14 bases; bases outside gene matches: 8. The CDR3 runs to 13 residues. CDR3 coding DNA: TGTGCCAGCAGCCGCTCCGGGACAGGGGGGGAGTTCTTC. Its translation is CASSRSGTGGEFF.

The sample holds many counts of this clonotype. This chain uses TRBV6-5 with TRBJ1-1; D is undetermined. V was cut by 7 bases and J by 0 bases, with 9 bases left in between. CDR1 is MNHEY and CDR2 is SVGAGI in the germline V gene. CDR3 size: 13 residues. CDR3 loop: CASTPDLNTEAFF. The CDR3 DNA sequence: TGTGCCAGCACCCCGGACCTGAACACTGAAGCTTTCTTT.